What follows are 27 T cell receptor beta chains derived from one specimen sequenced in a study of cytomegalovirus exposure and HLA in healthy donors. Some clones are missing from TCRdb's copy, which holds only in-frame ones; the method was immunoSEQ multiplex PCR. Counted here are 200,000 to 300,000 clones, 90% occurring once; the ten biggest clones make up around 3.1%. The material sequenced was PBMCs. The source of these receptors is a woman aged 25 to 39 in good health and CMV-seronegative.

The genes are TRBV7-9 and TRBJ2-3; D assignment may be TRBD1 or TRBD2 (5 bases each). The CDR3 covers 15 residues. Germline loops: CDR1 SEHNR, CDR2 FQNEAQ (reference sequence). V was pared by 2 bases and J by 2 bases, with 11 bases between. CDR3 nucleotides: TGTGCCAGCAGCTTATCGGTTGGGACCACAGATACGCAGTATTTT. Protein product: CASSLSVGTTDTQYF.

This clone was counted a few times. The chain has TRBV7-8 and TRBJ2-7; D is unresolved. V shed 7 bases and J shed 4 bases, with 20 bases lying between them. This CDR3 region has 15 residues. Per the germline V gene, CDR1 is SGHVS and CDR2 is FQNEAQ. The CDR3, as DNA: TGTGCCAGCACCTCCCTCGCTGTGTCCTCATACGAGCAGTACTTC. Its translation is CASTSLAVSSYEQYF. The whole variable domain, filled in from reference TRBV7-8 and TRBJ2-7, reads GAGVSQSPRYKVAKRGQDVALRCDPISGHVSLFWYQQALGQGPEFLTYFQNEAQLDKSGLPSDRFFAERPEGSVSTLKIQRTQQEDSAVYLCASTSLAVSSYEQYFGPGTRLTVT.

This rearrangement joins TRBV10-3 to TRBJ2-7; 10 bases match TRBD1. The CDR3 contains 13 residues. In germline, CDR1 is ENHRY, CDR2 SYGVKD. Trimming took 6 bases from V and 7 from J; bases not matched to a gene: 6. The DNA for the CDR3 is TGTGCCATCAGGGGGACAGGGGTTCGGGAGCAGTACTTC. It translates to CAIRGTGVREQYF.

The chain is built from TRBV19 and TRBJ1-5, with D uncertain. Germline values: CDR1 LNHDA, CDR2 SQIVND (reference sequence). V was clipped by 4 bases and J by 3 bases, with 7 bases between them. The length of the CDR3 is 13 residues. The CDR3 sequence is CASSKDVNQPQHF. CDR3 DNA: TGTGCCAGTAGTAAGGACGTCAATCAGCCCCAGCATTTT.

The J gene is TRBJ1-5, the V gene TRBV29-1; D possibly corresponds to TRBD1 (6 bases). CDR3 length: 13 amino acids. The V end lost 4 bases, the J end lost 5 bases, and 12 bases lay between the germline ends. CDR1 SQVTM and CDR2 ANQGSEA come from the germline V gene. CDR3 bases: TGCAGCGTTGGGACGGGGGCCTATCAGCCCCAGCATTTT. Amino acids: CSVGTGAYQPQHF.

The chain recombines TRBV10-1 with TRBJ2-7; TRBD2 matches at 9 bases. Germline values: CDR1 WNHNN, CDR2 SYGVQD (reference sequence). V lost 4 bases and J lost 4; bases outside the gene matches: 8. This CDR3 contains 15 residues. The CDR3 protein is CASSAGGSGSYEQYF. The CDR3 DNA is TGCGCCAGCAGTGCTGGGGGTAGCGGGAGTTACGAGCAGTACTTC.

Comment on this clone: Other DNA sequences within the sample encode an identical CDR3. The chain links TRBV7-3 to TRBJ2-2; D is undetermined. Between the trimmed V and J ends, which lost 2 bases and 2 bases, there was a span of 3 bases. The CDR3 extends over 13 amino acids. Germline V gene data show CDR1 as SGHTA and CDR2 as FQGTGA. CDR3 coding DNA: TGTGCCAGCAGCTTACGAAACACCGGGGAGCTGTTTTTT. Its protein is CASSLRNTGELFF.

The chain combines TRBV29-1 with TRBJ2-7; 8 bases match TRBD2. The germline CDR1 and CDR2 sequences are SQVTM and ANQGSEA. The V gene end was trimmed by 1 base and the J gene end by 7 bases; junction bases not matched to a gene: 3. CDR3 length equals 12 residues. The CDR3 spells CSVEGLAREQYF. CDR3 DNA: TGCAGCGTTGAAGGACTAGCGAGGGAGCAGTACTTC.

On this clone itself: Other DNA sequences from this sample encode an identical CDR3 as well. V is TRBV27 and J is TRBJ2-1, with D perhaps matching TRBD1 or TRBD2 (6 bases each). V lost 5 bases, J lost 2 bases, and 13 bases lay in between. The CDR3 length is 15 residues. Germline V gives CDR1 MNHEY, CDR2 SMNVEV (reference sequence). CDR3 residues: CASSPRGGPYNEQFF. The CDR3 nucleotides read TGTGCCAGCAGTCCCAGAGGGGGGCCCTACAATGAGCAGTTCTTC.

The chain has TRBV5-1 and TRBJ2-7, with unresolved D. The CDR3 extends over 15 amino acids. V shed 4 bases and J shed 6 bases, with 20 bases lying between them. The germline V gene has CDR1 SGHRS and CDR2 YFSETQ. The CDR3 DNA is TGCGCCAGCAGCCCATCGGCAAGAGTTATTGCCGAGCAGTACTTC. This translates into CASSPSARVIAEQYF.

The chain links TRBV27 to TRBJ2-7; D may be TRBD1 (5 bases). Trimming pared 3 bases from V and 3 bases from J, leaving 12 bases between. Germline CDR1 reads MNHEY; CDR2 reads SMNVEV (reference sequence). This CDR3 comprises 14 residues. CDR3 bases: TGTGCCAGCAGTTTTCTGGACAAAGGCTACGAGCAGTACTTC. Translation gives CASSFLDKGYEQYF.

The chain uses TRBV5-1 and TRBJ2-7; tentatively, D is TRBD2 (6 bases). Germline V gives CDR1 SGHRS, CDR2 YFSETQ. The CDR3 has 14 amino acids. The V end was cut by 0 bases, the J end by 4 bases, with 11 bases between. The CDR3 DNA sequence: TGCGCCAGCAGCTTGGGACGGGAGAATTACGAGCAGTACTTC. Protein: CASSLGRENYEQYF.

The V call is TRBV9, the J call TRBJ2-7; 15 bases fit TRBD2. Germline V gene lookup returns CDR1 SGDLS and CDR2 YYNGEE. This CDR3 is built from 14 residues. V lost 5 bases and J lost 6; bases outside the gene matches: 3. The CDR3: CASRPGLAGGEQYF. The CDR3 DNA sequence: TGTGCCAGCAGACCGGGACTAGCGGGAGGCGAGCAGTACTTC.

The CDR3 is CASSGPGQYGYTF. As DNA, the CDR3 is TGTGCCAGCAGCGGACCGGGACAGTATGGCTACACCTTC. The chain joins TRBV9 to TRBJ1-2; 7 bases are shared with TRBD1. V was clipped by 3 bases and J by 5 bases; unmatched bases: 4. The length of the CDR3 is 13 residues. Germline V CDR1 and CDR2: SGDLS, YYNGEE.

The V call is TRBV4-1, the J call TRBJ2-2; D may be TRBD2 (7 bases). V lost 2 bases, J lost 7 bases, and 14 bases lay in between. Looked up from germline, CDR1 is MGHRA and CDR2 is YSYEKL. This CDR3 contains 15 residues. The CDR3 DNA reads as TGCGCCAGCAGCCAATTACAGGGAGGGGTCGGGGAGCTGTTTTTT. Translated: CASSQLQGGVGELFF.

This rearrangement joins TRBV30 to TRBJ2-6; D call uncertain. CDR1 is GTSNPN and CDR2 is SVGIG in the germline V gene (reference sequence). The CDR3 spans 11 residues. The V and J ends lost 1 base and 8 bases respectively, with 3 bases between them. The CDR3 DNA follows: TGTGCCTGGAGTGGTCCCAACGTCCTGACTTTC. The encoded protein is CAWSGPNVLTF.

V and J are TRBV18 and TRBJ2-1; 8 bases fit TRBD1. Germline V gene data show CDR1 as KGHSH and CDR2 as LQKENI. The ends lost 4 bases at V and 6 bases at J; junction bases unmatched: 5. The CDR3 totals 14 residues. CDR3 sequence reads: CASSLGQGGNEQFF. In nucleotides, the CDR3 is TGTGCCAGCTCACTCGGACAGGGAGGCAATGAGCAGTTCTTC. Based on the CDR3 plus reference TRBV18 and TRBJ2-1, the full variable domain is NAGVMQNPRHLVRRRGQEARLRCSPMKGHSHVYWYRQLPEEGLKFMVYLQKENIIDESGMPKERFSAEFPKEGPSILRIQQVVRGDSAAYFCASSLGQGGNEQFFGPGTRLTVL.

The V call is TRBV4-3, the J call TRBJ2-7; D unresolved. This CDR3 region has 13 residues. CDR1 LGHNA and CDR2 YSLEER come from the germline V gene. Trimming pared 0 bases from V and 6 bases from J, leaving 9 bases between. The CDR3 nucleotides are TGCGCCAGCAGCCAAGAAATCTTGTTCGAGCAGTACTTC. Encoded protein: CASSQEILFEQYF.

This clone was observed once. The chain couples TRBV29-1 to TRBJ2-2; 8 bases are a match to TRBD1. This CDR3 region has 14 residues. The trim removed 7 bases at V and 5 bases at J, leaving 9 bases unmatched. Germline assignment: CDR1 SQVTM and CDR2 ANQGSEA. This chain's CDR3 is CSGWTGKGTGELFF. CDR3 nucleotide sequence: TGCAGCGGGTGGACAGGGAAGGGTACCGGGGAGCTGTTTTTT.

The CDR3 sequence is CAWSVGRGTGIDEQYF. CDR3 bases: TGTGCCTGGAGTGTGGGCCGAGGGACAGGGATCGACGAGCAGTACTTC. This chain uses TRBV30 with TRBJ2-7; 9 bases line up with TRBD1. The CDR3 consists of 16 residues. Trimming took 0 bases from V and 5 from J; bases not matched to a gene: 11. CDR1 and CDR2 (germline): GTSNPN, SVGIG (reference sequence). Using reference TRBV30 and TRBJ2-7 for the parts outside the CDR3, the full variable domain is SQTIHQWPATLVQPVGSPLSLECTVEGTSNPNLYWYRQAAGRGLQLLFYSVGIGQISSEVPQNLSASRPQDRQFILSSKKLLLSDSGFYLCAWSVGRGTGIDEQYFGPGTRLTVT.

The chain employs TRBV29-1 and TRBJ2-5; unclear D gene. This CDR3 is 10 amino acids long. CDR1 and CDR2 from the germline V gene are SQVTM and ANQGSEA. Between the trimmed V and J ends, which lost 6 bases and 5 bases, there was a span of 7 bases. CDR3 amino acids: CSVTNETQYF. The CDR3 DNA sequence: TGCAGCGTCACCAATGAGACCCAGTACTTC.

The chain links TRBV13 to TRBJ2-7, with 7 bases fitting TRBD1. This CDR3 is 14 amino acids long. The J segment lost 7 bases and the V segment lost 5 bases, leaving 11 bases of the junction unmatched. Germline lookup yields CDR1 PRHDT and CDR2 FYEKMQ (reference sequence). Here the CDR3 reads CASSEGDRVGEQYF. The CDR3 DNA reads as TGTGCCAGCAGCGAAGGCGACAGGGTCGGGGAGCAGTACTTC.

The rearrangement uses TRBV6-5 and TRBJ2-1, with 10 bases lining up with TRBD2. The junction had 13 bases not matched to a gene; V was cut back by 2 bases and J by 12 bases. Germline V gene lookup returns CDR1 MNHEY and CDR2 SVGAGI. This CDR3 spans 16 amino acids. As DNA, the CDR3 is TGTGCCAGCAGTTACCGACGACTAGCGGGTACAATGATGCAGTTCTTC. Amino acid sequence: CASSYRRLAGTMMQFF.

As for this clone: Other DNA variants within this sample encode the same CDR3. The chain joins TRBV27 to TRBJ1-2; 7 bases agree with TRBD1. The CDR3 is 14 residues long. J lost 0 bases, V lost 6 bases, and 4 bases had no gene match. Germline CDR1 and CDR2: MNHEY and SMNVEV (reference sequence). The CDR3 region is CASSRQGPNYGYTF. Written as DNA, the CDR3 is TGTGCCAGCAGCCGACAGGGACCTAACTATGGCTACACCTTC.

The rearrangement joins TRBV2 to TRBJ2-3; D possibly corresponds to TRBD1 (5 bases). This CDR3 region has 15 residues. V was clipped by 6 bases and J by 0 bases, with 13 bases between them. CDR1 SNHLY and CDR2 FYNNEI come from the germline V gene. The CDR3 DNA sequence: TGTGCCAGCAGACAGGAAACCCTTAGCACAGATACGCAGTATTTT. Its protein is CASRQETLSTDTQYF. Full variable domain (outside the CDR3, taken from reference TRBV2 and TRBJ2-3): EPEVTQTPSHQVTQMGQEVILRCVPISNHLYFYWYRQILGQKVEFLVSFYNNEISEKSEIFDDQFSVERPDGSNFTLKIRSTKLEDSAMYFCASRQETLSTDTQYFGPGTRLTVL.

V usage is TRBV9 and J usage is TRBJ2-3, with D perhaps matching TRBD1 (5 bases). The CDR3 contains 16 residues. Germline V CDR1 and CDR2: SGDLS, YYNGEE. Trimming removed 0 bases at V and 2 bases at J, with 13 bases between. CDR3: CASSVEGVDLTDTQYF. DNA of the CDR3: TGTGCCAGCAGCGTAGAAGGGGTAGATCTCACAGATACGCAGTATTTT.

The CDR3 DNA sequence: TGCGCCAGCAGCCAAGGGGTAACCAACACAGATACGCAGTATTTT. This codes for CASSQGVTNTDTQYF. The chain employs TRBV4-1 and TRBJ2-3; unclear D gene. V lost 1 base and J 2 bases, leaving 10 bases between the germline ends. The CDR3 extends over 15 amino acids. The germline V gene has CDR1 MGHRA and CDR2 YSYEKL.